These T cell receptor beta chains were read from a single sample in a study of cytomegalovirus exposure and HLA in healthy donors. Profiling relied on immunoSEQ multiplex PCR, and the TCRdb table lists in-frame clones only, not all of them. The sample contains tens of thousands of clones, more than 65% of which appear only once. Source material: PBMCs. The receptors shown here come from a young man in good health and CMV-seronegative. Each CDR3 is given with its conserved first and last residue. Fields, in order: clone size, V gene, D gene, J gene, CDR3 length, CDR3 DNA, CDR3 protein. A D gene is named only where the DNA matches it firmly. Clone size is shown for a subset of rows, as once, few, many or a class of expanded clone.

clone_size: -
v_call: TRBV7-9
d_call: -
j_call: TRBJ2-5
cdr3_length: 14
cdr3_nt: TGTGCCAGCAGCATCACAGGGTTCCAAGAGACCCAGTACTTC
cdr3_aa: CASSITGFQETQYF

clone_size: -
v_call: TRBV27
d_call: -
j_call: TRBJ2-7
cdr3_length: 15
cdr3_nt: TGTGCCAGCAGGCCAGTCGCCTGGTCCGATTACGAGCAGTACTTC
cdr3_aa: CASRPVAWSDYEQYF

clone_size: -
v_call: TRBV28
d_call: TRBD1
j_call: TRBJ2-5
cdr3_length: 16
cdr3_nt: TGTGCCAGCAGTTTCTTTAAGTCAGGACAGGGGGAGACCCAGTACTTC
cdr3_aa: CASSFFKSGQGETQYF

clone_size: -
v_call: TRBV29-1
d_call: TRBD1
j_call: TRBJ2-7
cdr3_length: 12
cdr3_nt: TGCAGCGCCGGACAGGGGGGCTACGAGCAGTACTTC
cdr3_aa: CSAGQGGYEQYF

clone_size: -
v_call: TRBV27
d_call: TRBD2
j_call: TRBJ2-1
cdr3_length: 19
cdr3_nt: TGTGCCAGCAGTCCCTGGGGCAGCGGGGGTATCGTTGGCTACAATGAGCAGTTCTTC
cdr3_aa: CASSPWGSGGIVGYNEQFF

clone_size: once
v_call: TRBV4-1
d_call: TRBD2
j_call: TRBJ2-3
cdr3_length: 16
cdr3_nt: TGCGCCAGCAGCCAAGAGTCTAGCGGGGGCCCGCATACGCAGTATTTT
cdr3_aa: CASSQESSGGPHTQYF

clone_size: -
v_call: TRBV9
d_call: -
j_call: TRBJ1-2
cdr3_length: 16
cdr3_nt: TGTGCCAGCAGCGTAGATGGTCAGATCCCCAACTATGGCTACACCTTC
cdr3_aa: CASSVDGQIPNYGYTF

clone_size: -
v_call: TRBV5-1
d_call: TRBD2
j_call: TRBJ2-7
cdr3_length: 17
cdr3_nt: TGCGCCAGCAGCTCCGCGGTAACTAGCGGGGGGAGTTACGAGCAGTACTTC
cdr3_aa: CASSSAVTSGGSYEQYF

clone_size: -
v_call: TRBV6-5
d_call: TRBD1
j_call: TRBJ1-2
cdr3_length: 16
cdr3_nt: TGTGCCAGCAGTTACTCGCCGACAGGGGGCCTGAATGGCTACACCTTC
cdr3_aa: CASSYSPTGGLNGYTF

clone_size: -
v_call: TRBV12-5
d_call: TRBD1
j_call: TRBJ1-4
cdr3_length: 17
cdr3_nt: TGTGCTAGTGGTCCCCCACAGGGGGGGCCAACTAATGAAAAACTGTTTTTT
cdr3_aa: CASGPPQGGPTNEKLFF

clone_size: -
v_call: TRBV9
d_call: TRBD2
j_call: TRBJ2-1
cdr3_length: 15
cdr3_nt: TGTGCCAGCAGCGTAGCTAGCGGGGGATACAATGAGCAGTTCTTC
cdr3_aa: CASSVASGGYNEQFF

clone_size: -
v_call: TRBV25-1
d_call: -
j_call: TRBJ1-2
cdr3_length: 16
cdr3_nt: TGTGCCAGCAGTGTTTGGGGCGAGGGGACAAATCGTGGCTACACCTTC
cdr3_aa: CASSVWGEGTNRGYTF

clone_size: -
v_call: TRBV4-1
d_call: -
j_call: TRBJ1-1
cdr3_length: 12
cdr3_nt: TGCGCCAGCAGCCAAGATGGGGCTCGGGCTTTCTTT
cdr3_aa: CASSQDGARAFF

clone_size: -
v_call: TRBV30
d_call: -
j_call: TRBJ1-6
cdr3_length: 14
cdr3_nt: TGTGCCTGTGCGCGGGGAACCTATAATTCACCCCTCCACTTT
cdr3_aa: CACARGTYNSPLHF

clone_size: -
v_call: TRBV5-1
d_call: TRBD1
j_call: TRBJ1-4
cdr3_length: 14
cdr3_nt: TGCGCCAGCAGCTTCCAGGGGGCAGGGGAAAAACTGTTTTTT
cdr3_aa: CASSFQGAGEKLFF

clone_size: -
v_call: TRBV5-1
d_call: -
j_call: TRBJ1-1
cdr3_length: 14
cdr3_nt: TGCGCCAGCAGCTTAAAACAGGGTACCACTGAAGCTTTCTTT
cdr3_aa: CASSLKQGTTEAFF

clone_size: -
v_call: TRBV2
d_call: TRBD1
j_call: TRBJ1-1
cdr3_length: 13
cdr3_nt: TGTGCCAGCAGAACTGGACAGGGGGCGGAAGCTTTCTTT
cdr3_aa: CASRTGQGAEAFF

clone_size: -
v_call: TRBV30
d_call: TRBD1
j_call: TRBJ2-5
cdr3_length: 13
cdr3_nt: TGTGCCTGGCTTCCTGACAGGGAAGAGACCCAGTACTTC
cdr3_aa: CAWLPDREETQYF

clone_size: -
v_call: TRBV19
d_call: -
j_call: TRBJ1-4
cdr3_length: 14
cdr3_nt: TGTGCCAGTAGGGATGAGGGGGTTATAGAAAAACTGTTTTTT
cdr3_aa: CASRDEGVIEKLFF

clone_size: -
v_call: TRBV7-9
d_call: TRBD1
j_call: TRBJ1-1
cdr3_length: 14
cdr3_nt: TGTGCCAGCAATACCGGGACAGAAAACACTGAAGCTTTCTTT
cdr3_aa: CASNTGTENTEAFF

clone_size: -
v_call: TRBV5-1
d_call: -
j_call: TRBJ2-5
cdr3_length: 14
cdr3_nt: TGCGCCAGCAGCATCACAGGGTTCCAAGAGACCCAGTACTTC
cdr3_aa: CASSITGFQETQYF

clone_size: -
v_call: TRBV18
d_call: -
j_call: TRBJ1-1
cdr3_length: 14
cdr3_nt: TGTGCCAGCTCTTCGACAGGAATGAACACTGAAGCTTTCTTT
cdr3_aa: CASSSTGMNTEAFF

clone_size: -
v_call: TRBV5-1
d_call: TRBD2
j_call: TRBJ2-7
cdr3_length: 16
cdr3_nt: TGCGCCAGCAGCTTCTCTAGCGGGGGGACGGCGTACGAGCAGTACTTC
cdr3_aa: CASSFSSGGTAYEQYF

clone_size: -
v_call: TRBV7-8
d_call: TRBD2
j_call: TRBJ2-7
cdr3_length: 16
cdr3_nt: TGTGCCAGCAGCTTAGCGGTAGCGGGGGCCATCTACGAGCAGTACTTC
cdr3_aa: CASSLAVAGAIYEQYF

clone_size: few
v_call: TRBV11-3
d_call: TRBD2
j_call: TRBJ2-1
cdr3_length: 15
cdr3_nt: TGTGCCAGCAGCCTCCTAGCGGGGGCATACAATGAGCAGTTCTTC
cdr3_aa: CASSLLAGAYNEQFF

clone_size: -
v_call: TRBV11-2
d_call: -
j_call: TRBJ1-5
cdr3_length: 14
cdr3_nt: TGTGCCAGCAGCTTAGTTTCAGGTGATCAGCCCCAGCATTTT
cdr3_aa: CASSLVSGDQPQHF

clone_size: -
v_call: TRBV2
d_call: TRBD1
j_call: TRBJ1-5
cdr3_length: 16
cdr3_nt: TGTGCCAGCAGCGACGGGACAGGGGGTAGCAATCAGCCCCAGCATTTT
cdr3_aa: CASSDGTGGSNQPQHF

clone_size: -
v_call: TRBV6-5
d_call: -
j_call: TRBJ1-1
cdr3_length: 15
cdr3_nt: TGTGCCAGCAGTTACTCGGGCCTCGGGGGGAATGAAGCTTTCTTT
cdr3_aa: CASSYSGLGGNEAFF

clone_size: once
v_call: TRBV6-6
d_call: TRBD2
j_call: TRBJ2-3
cdr3_length: 15
cdr3_nt: TGTGCCAGCACTTCGGGGGGACCCATCACAGATACGCAGTATTTT
cdr3_aa: CASTSGGPITDTQYF

clone_size: -
v_call: TRBV11-2
d_call: TRBD1
j_call: TRBJ1-2
cdr3_length: 16
cdr3_nt: TGTGCCAGCAGCTCTATCCGGGGGACAGGGGGAAATGGCTACACCTTC
cdr3_aa: CASSSIRGTGGNGYTF

clone_size: once
v_call: TRBV6-5
d_call: TRBD2
j_call: TRBJ2-2
cdr3_length: 14
cdr3_nt: TGTGCCAGCAGAGGGACTAGCGCGGCCGGGGAGCTGTTTTTT
cdr3_aa: CASRGTSAAGELFF

clone_size: -
v_call: TRBV5-1
d_call: TRBD1
j_call: TRBJ1-6
cdr3_length: 15
cdr3_nt: TGCGCCAGCAGCTTGGGGGACAGCGCCAATTCACCCCTCCACTTT
cdr3_aa: CASSLGDSANSPLHF

clone_size: -
v_call: TRBV5-6
d_call: TRBD2
j_call: TRBJ2-7
cdr3_length: 13
cdr3_nt: TGTGCCAGCAGCCCCCCGGGGGGGTCCGAGCAGTACTTC
cdr3_aa: CASSPPGGSEQYF

clone_size: -
v_call: TRBV19
d_call: -
j_call: TRBJ1-2
cdr3_length: 17
cdr3_nt: TGTGCCAGTAGTATTGGGTCGTCTGCGGGGTTAAACTATGGCTACACCTTC
cdr3_aa: CASSIGSSAGLNYGYTF

clone_size: -
v_call: TRBV6-6
d_call: -
j_call: TRBJ1-2
cdr3_length: 14
cdr3_nt: TGTGCCAGCAGTTACTACGAGAGCCTCTATGGCTACACCTTC
cdr3_aa: CASSYYESLYGYTF

clone_size: -
v_call: TRBV7-9
d_call: -
j_call: TRBJ1-4
cdr3_length: 17
cdr3_nt: TGTGCCAGCAGCGACTCGGGGGGGGCCGAGGCTAATGAAAAACTGTTTTTT
cdr3_aa: CASSDSGGAEANEKLFF

clone_size: -
v_call: TRBV7-9
d_call: TRBD2
j_call: TRBJ2-6
cdr3_length: 18
cdr3_nt: TGTGCCAGCAGCCAGAGCGGGACGGGTCGATCTGGGGCCAACGTCCTGACTTTC
cdr3_aa: CASSQSGTGRSGANVLTF

clone_size: -
v_call: TRBV7-2
d_call: -
j_call: TRBJ1-5
cdr3_length: 16
cdr3_nt: TGTGCCAGCAGTCCCAAGGGGAGGACTAGCAATCAGCCCCAGCATTTT
cdr3_aa: CASSPKGRTSNQPQHF

clone_size: -
v_call: TRBV28
d_call: TRBD1
j_call: TRBJ2-7
cdr3_length: 17
cdr3_nt: TGTGCCAGCAGTTTAGACAGGGAAAAATATTACGGCTACGAGCAGTACTTC
cdr3_aa: CASSLDREKYYGYEQYF

clone_size: -
v_call: TRBV6-1
d_call: TRBD1
j_call: TRBJ1-2
cdr3_length: 15
cdr3_nt: TGTGCCAGCAGTGCCACAGGGGACAGGGCCTATGGCTACACCTTC
cdr3_aa: CASSATGDRAYGYTF

clone_size: -
v_call: TRBV5-6
d_call: -
j_call: TRBJ2-7
cdr3_length: 17
cdr3_nt: TGTGCCAGCAGCTTGGAGGCTAGCGAAACTACCCCCTACGAGCAGTACTTC
cdr3_aa: CASSLEASETTPYEQYF

clone_size: once
v_call: TRBV6-5
d_call: -
j_call: TRBJ1-5
cdr3_length: 15
cdr3_nt: TGTGCCAGCAGTTATTCCCGACAGGACAATCAGCCCCAGCATTTT
cdr3_aa: CASSYSRQDNQPQHF

clone_size: -
v_call: TRBV16
d_call: -
j_call: TRBJ2-5
cdr3_length: 12
cdr3_nt: TGTGCCAGCAGCCAAAATCGTGAGACCCAGTACTTC
cdr3_aa: CASSQNRETQYF

clone_size: -
v_call: TRBV11-3
d_call: -
j_call: TRBJ1-5
cdr3_length: 17
cdr3_nt: TGTGCCAGCAGCTTAGTAGTCAGGGTCCTTAGCAATCAGCCCCAGCATTTT
cdr3_aa: CASSLVVRVLSNQPQHF

clone_size: -
v_call: TRBV5-4
d_call: TRBD1
j_call: TRBJ2-1
cdr3_length: 15
cdr3_nt: TGTGCCAGCACCTTGGGGACAGGGGCCTACAATGAGCAGTTCTTC
cdr3_aa: CASTLGTGAYNEQFF

clone_size: -
v_call: TRBV18
d_call: TRBD1
j_call: TRBJ1-1
cdr3_length: 16
cdr3_nt: TGTGCCAGCTCACCAATAGCGACAGGGGAGAACACTGAAGCTTTCTTT
cdr3_aa: CASSPIATGENTEAFF

clone_size: -
v_call: TRBV7-8
d_call: TRBD1
j_call: TRBJ2-1
cdr3_length: 19
cdr3_nt: TGTGCCAGCAGCTTAGGGTCTTTTTGGGACAGTGGAAGTTACAATGAGCAGTTCTTC
cdr3_aa: CASSLGSFWDSGSYNEQFF

clone_size: -
v_call: TRBV9
d_call: -
j_call: TRBJ1-5
cdr3_length: 15
cdr3_nt: TGTGCCAGCAGCGTAGCAGGGGAGAGCAATCAGCCCCAGCATTTT
cdr3_aa: CASSVAGESNQPQHF

clone_size: -
v_call: TRBV6-6
d_call: TRBD1
j_call: TRBJ1-1
cdr3_length: 14
cdr3_nt: TGTGCCAGCAGTTACGACAGGGGAGACACTGAAGCTTTCTTT
cdr3_aa: CASSYDRGDTEAFF

clone_size: once
v_call: TRBV10-3
d_call: TRBD1
j_call: TRBJ2-3
cdr3_length: 16
cdr3_nt: TGTGCCATCAGTGAGTCGACAGGGAGAATGACAGATACGCAGTATTTT
cdr3_aa: CAISESTGRMTDTQYF

clone_size: -
v_call: TRBV7-3
d_call: TRBD1
j_call: TRBJ1-1
cdr3_length: 15
cdr3_nt: TGTGCCAGCAGCTTGACAGGGACGTTAAACACTGAAGCTTTCTTT
cdr3_aa: CASSLTGTLNTEAFF

clone_size: -
v_call: TRBV6-5
d_call: TRBD1
j_call: TRBJ1-2
cdr3_length: 15
cdr3_nt: TGTGCCAGCAGTTACCTCGGGACAGGGGTTGGTGGCTACACCTTC
cdr3_aa: CASSYLGTGVGGYTF

clone_size: -
v_call: TRBV5-4
d_call: -
j_call: TRBJ1-1
cdr3_length: 14
cdr3_nt: TGTGCCAGCAGACGAGGGAATCAGAACACTGAAGCTTTCTTT
cdr3_aa: CASRRGNQNTEAFF

clone_size: -
v_call: TRBV19
d_call: -
j_call: TRBJ1-4
cdr3_length: 14
cdr3_nt: TGTGCCAGTAGTGCGGGGGACGCACGGGGAAAACTGTTTTTT
cdr3_aa: CASSAGDARGKLFF

clone_size: -
v_call: TRBV5-1
d_call: TRBD1
j_call: TRBJ1-2
cdr3_length: 17
cdr3_nt: TGCGCCAGCAGCCAGGGGACAGGGGGAGTCTCTCTCGGTGGCTACACCTTC
cdr3_aa: CASSQGTGGVSLGGYTF

clone_size: -
v_call: TRBV5-1
d_call: -
j_call: TRBJ1-4
cdr3_length: 15
cdr3_nt: TGCGCCAGCAGCTATGGAGGGAGTGGTGATGAAAAACTGTTTTTT
cdr3_aa: CASSYGGSGDEKLFF

clone_size: -
v_call: TRBV5-1
d_call: -
j_call: TRBJ1-2
cdr3_length: 14
cdr3_nt: TGCGCCAGCAGCCCAGAACGATCTAACTATGGCTACACCTTC
cdr3_aa: CASSPERSNYGYTF

clone_size: -
v_call: TRBV9
d_call: -
j_call: TRBJ1-2
cdr3_length: 11
cdr3_nt: TGTGCCAGCAGCGTAGGGGGCGGCTACACCTTC
cdr3_aa: CASSVGGGYTF

clone_size: -
v_call: TRBV28
d_call: -
j_call: TRBJ1-5
cdr3_length: 16
cdr3_nt: TGTGCCAGCAGTTTATATATCGGTAGTAGCAATCAGCCCCAGCATTTT
cdr3_aa: CASSLYIGSSNQPQHF